Listed below are T cell receptor beta chains from one sample, sequenced in a study of blood T cell repertoires in COVID-19. Clones were read by immunoSEQ multiplex PCR, and TCRdb kept only the in-frame ones, dropping some. The table lists 200,000 or so clones, 80% to 95% of them singletons, with about 0.8% in the top ten. Material for sequencing was peripheral blood. The receptors were gathered from a man in his fifties or sixties with COVID-19, enrolled during active disease. Both conserved end residues are part of each CDR3. D genes are given only for firm matches. Only some rows state a clone size, as once, few, many or a class for expanded clones.

J gene	V gene	clone size	D gene	CDR3 DNA	CDR3 protein
TRBJ2-7	TRBV7-9	NA	TRBD2	TGTGCCAGCAGCAGAGAAGCGGGAGTCTCCTACGAGCAGTACTTC	CASSREAGVSYEQYF
TRBJ2-2	TRBV19	NA	TRBD1	TGTGCCAGTAGTACCCGACAGGGTTGGGGCACCGGGGAGCTGTTTTTT	CASSTRQGWGTGELFF
TRBJ2-1	TRBV15	NA	NA	TGTGCCACCAGCAGAGGTTCGGGTTACAATGAGCAGTTCTTC	CATSRGSGYNEQFF
TRBJ1-2	TRBV19	once	TRBD1	TGTGCCAGTAGTAGCCGACAGGGAGGAGTCGTCTGGGGCTACACCTTC	CASSSRQGGVVWGYTF
TRBJ2-7	TRBV3-1/TRBV3-2	NA	NA	TGTGCCAGCAGCCAAGACAGGGAACACGAGCAGTACTTC	CASSQDREHEQYF
TRBJ1-1	TRBV19	NA	TRBD1	TGTGCCAGTACTACAGGGGTCGGGGGCAACACTGAAGCTTTCTTT	CASTTGVGGNTEAFF
TRBJ2-7	TRBV12-3/TRBV12-4	NA	TRBD1	TGTGCCAGCAGTAACAGGGGGACCTACGAGCAGTACTTC	CASSNRGTYEQYF
TRBJ1-2	TRBV6-2/TRBV6-3	few	NA	TGTGCCAGCAGTACCGGGACTCCGATTTGGGGCTATGGCTACACCTTC	CASSTGTPIWGYGYTF
TRBJ2-2	TRBV20-1	NA	TRBD2	TGCAGTGCTAGTTCTCGGGGGGGCTCCGGGGAGCTGTTTTTT	CSASSRGGSGELFF
TRBJ2-1	TRBV6-2/TRBV6-3	once	TRBD1	TGTGCCAGCAGTTACTCTCTCAACAGGGGGCTTAATGAGCAGTTCTTC	CASSYSLNRGLNEQFF
TRBJ2-7	TRBV18	NA	NA	TGTGCCAGCTCAGGACAGAGAGCGAGCGAGCAGTACTTC	CASSGQRASEQYF
TRBJ2-3	TRBV7-2	NA	NA	TGTGCCAGCAGAATGGTCGGGAGTTCACATAGCACAGATACGCAGTATTTT	CASRMVGSSHSTDTQYF
TRBJ2-7	TRBV19	NA	TRBD2	TGTGCCAGTAGTCTCACCGGCTCCGGGACTAGCGTATCCTACGAGCAGTACTTC	CASSLTGSGTSVSYEQYF
TRBJ1-6	TRBV2	NA	NA	TGTGCCACGCTGAGGGTTTATAATTCACCCCTCCACTTT	CATLRVYNSPLHF
TRBJ2-2	TRBV2	NA	TRBD1	TGTGCCAGCAGTGAGAAAGACAGGGGGAAAGCGAACACCGGGGAGCTGTTTTTT	CASSEKDRGKANTGELFF
TRBJ2-1	TRBV6-5	NA	NA	TGTGCCAGCAACCGAATACAGACAGCTGAGCAGTTCTTC	CASNRIQTAEQFF
TRBJ2-3	TRBV5-1	NA	NA	TGCGCCAGCAGCTCCGGGTACCGGGAGGATACGCAGTATTTT	CASSSGYREDTQYF
TRBJ1-2	TRBV2	NA	TRBD1	TGTGCCAGCAGACTCCCACCGGGCGGGACAGGATTGTACGGCTACACCTTC	CASRLPPGGTGLYGYTF
TRBJ2-5	TRBV15	NA	NA	TGTGCCACCAGCTTTCGGGTCGCGGGGCAAGAGACCCAGTACTTC	CATSFRVAGQETQYF
TRBJ1-1	TRBV11-2	NA	TRBD1	TGTGCCAGCAGTGCAACCGGGACAGCGAACACTGAAGCTTTCTTT	CASSATGTANTEAFF
TRBJ1-5	TRBV6-5	NA	TRBD1	TGTGCCAGCAGTTACACAGGGGTAAATCAGCCCCAGCATTTT	CASSYTGVNQPQHF
TRBJ2-7	TRBV10-2	once	TRBD2	TGCGCCAGCAGTGGTCAAGCGGGAGGCGAGCAGTACTTC	CASSGQAGGEQYF
TRBJ2-1	TRBV5-5	NA	TRBD1	TGTGCCAGCAGCTTGTCGGGACAGGGTGGCAATGAGCAGTTCTTC	CASSLSGQGGNEQFF
TRBJ2-1	TRBV29-1	NA	NA	TGCAGCGTTGCCACCTACAATGAGCAGTTCTTC	CSVATYNEQFF
TRBJ2-7	TRBV2	NA	TRBD1	TGTGCCAGCAGTGATTTGTTACAGGGGGGCTACGAGCAGTACTTC	CASSDLLQGGYEQYF
TRBJ2-2	TRBV7-6	once	NA	TGTGCCAGCAGCTTAGGGCAGTACACCGGGGAGCTGTTTTTT	CASSLGQYTGELFF
TRBJ2-7	TRBV28	once	NA	TGTGCCACCGATTCGTTCGGGACATTAGTCTCCGAGCAGTACTTC	CATDSFGTLVSEQYF
TRBJ1-6	TRBV2	NA	NA	TGTGCCAGCAGTGGCCTGAGGGTGGGGAATTCACCCCTCCACTTT	CASSGLRVGNSPLHF
TRBJ2-3	TRBV4-2	NA	TRBD2	TGTGCCAGCAGCCCCGGGACTAGCGGGAGGGGATATACGCAGTATTTT	CASSPGTSGRGYTQYF
TRBJ2-1	TRBV19	NA	NA	TGTGCCAGTAACGGCCGTAGCCTATACAATGAGCAGTTCTTC	CASNGRSLYNEQFF
TRBJ2-7	TRBV3-1/TRBV3-2	NA	TRBD2	TGTGCCAGCAGCCAAGATTGTCGATCGGGAGGGCCCAGGCGAGGGTCCCACGAGCAGTACTTC	CASSQDCRSGGPRRGSHEQYF
TRBJ2-2	TRBV7-7	NA	TRBD1	TGTGCTAGCAGCCCTGGGACAGGGGACACCGGGGAGCTGTTTTTT	CASSPGTGDTGELFF
TRBJ2-7	TRBV30	NA	TRBD2	TGTGCCTGGAGTGTACCTAATCTCGTGTTTGGGACTAGCGGGAGGTCCTACGAGCAGTACTTC	CAWSVPNLVFGTSGRSYEQYF
TRBJ1-2	TRBV5-4	NA	TRBD1	TGTGCCAGCAGCTTGGCCGGACAGGGCGTCTATGGCTACACCTTC	CASSLAGQGVYGYTF
TRBJ2-3	TRBV3-1/TRBV3-2	NA	TRBD2	TGTGCCAGCAGCCCTTTCGGGGGGGGTTTAGGAGATACGCAGTATTTT	CASSPFGGGLGDTQYF
TRBJ2-2	TRBV2	NA	TRBD1	TGTGCCAGCTCCTTAGCCGGGACAGGGAGGACCGGGGAGCTGTTTTTT	CASSLAGTGRTGELFF
TRBJ2-1	TRBV5-6	NA	NA	TGTGCCAGCAGCTCGCGAGGAGGGACTGTCCACAATGAGCAGTTCTTC	CASSSRGGTVHNEQFF
TRBJ2-3	TRBV28	NA	TRBD2	TGTGCCAGCAGCACGATGAGCGGGAGACTCACAGATACGCAGTATTTT	CASSTMSGRLTDTQYF
TRBJ1-1	TRBV15	NA	NA	TGTGCCACCAGCAGACCACAGGGGAACACTGAAGCTTTCTTT	CATSRPQGNTEAFF
TRBJ2-3	TRBV28	NA	TRBD1	TGTGCCAGCAGTTTACCTCCCGGACAGGGTTACGCAGATACGCAGTATTTT	CASSLPPGQGYADTQYF
TRBJ2-1	TRBV3-1/TRBV3-2	NA	NA	TGTGCCAGCAGCCAAGGACCAGGGTACGGGCCCTACAATGAGCAGTTCTTC	CASSQGPGYGPYNEQFF
TRBJ1-6	TRBV7-3	NA	NA	TGTGCCAGCAGCGAATCGCGGGGTTCACCCCTCCACTTT	CASSESRGSPLHF
TRBJ2-2	TRBV5-1	NA	NA	TGCGCCAGCAGCCCTTTCACAGACAGCACCGGGGAGCTGTTTTTT	CASSPFTDSTGELFF
TRBJ1-5	TRBV6-5	NA	NA	TGTGCCAGCGCGAGGGGGAGCAATCAGCCCCAGCATTTT	CASARGSNQPQHF
TRBJ2-2	TRBV19	NA	NA	TGTGCCAGTAGTATATACCAGGGTCTTTACACCGGGGAGCTGTTTTTT	CASSIYQGLYTGELFF
TRBJ1-1	TRBV19	NA	NA	TGTGCCAGTAGTATTTTACAGGGTGTAAACACTGAAGCTTTCTTT	CASSILQGVNTEAFF
TRBJ1-6	TRBV5-8	NA	NA	TGTGCCAGCAGCTACCGGACAGTCCCCCTCCACTTT	CASSYRTVPLHF
TRBJ2-5	TRBV28	NA	TRBD2	TGTGCCAGCAGTTCCCCGGGACTAGCGTCAAAATTGCAAGAGACCCAGTACTTC	CASSSPGLASKLQETQYF
TRBJ1-6	TRBV7-9	once	TRBD1	TGTGCCAGCAGCCCCGGGGACAGGGGAGATTCACCCCTCCACTTT	CASSPGDRGDSPLHF
TRBJ2-3	TRBV9	NA	NA	TGTGCCAGCAGCGTAGAGGGGCAAACAGATACGCAGTATTTT	CASSVEGQTDTQYF
TRBJ1-4	TRBV3-1/TRBV3-2	NA	NA	TGTGCCAGCAGCCCCCGTTCAACTAATGAAAAACTGTTTTTT	CASSPRSTNEKLFF